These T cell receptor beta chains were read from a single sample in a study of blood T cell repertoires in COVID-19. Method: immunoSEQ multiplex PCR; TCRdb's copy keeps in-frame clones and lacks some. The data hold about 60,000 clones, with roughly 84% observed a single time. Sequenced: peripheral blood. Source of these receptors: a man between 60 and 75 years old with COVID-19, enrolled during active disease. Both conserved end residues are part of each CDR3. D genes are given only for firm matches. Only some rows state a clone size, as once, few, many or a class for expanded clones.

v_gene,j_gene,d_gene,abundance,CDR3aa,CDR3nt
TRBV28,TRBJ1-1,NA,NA,CASSPLQGRDTEAFF,TGTGCCAGCAGTCCCTTACAGGGTAGGGACACTGAAGCTTTCTTT
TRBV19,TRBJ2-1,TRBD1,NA,CASSRQGANEQFF,TGTGCCAGTAGCAGACAGGGGGCTAATGAGCAGTTCTTC
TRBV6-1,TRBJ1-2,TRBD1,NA,CASSEMGQGVYGYTF,TGTGCCAGCAGTGAAATGGGACAGGGGGTTTATGGCTACACCTTC
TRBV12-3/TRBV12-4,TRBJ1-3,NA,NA,CASSYGNTIYF,TGTGCCAGCAGTTACGGGAACACCATATATTTT
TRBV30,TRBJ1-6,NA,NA,CAWRIQGANSPLHF,TGTGCCTGGAGGATACAGGGAGCAAATTCACCCCTCCACTTT
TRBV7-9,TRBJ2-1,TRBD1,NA,CASRRQGTEQFF,TGTGCCTCGCGGCGACAGGGGACTGAGCAGTTCTTC
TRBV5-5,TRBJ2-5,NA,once,CASSSLGSQETQYF,TGTGCCAGCAGCTCCCTCGGGAGCCAAGAGACCCAGTACTTC
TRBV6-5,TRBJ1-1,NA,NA,CASSYSKVARAFF,TGTGCCAGCAGTTACTCGAAGGTAGCTCGAGCTTTCTTT
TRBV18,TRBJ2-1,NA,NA,CASSPPFGEQFF,TGTGCCAGCTCACCACCGTTCGGTGAGCAGTTCTTC
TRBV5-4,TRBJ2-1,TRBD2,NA,CASSSHSGLSSYNEQFF,TGTGCCAGCAGCTCCCATAGCGGGCTGAGCTCCTACAATGAGCAGTTCTTC
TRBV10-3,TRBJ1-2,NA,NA,CAISESPGREAYGYTF,TGTGCCATCAGTGAGTCCCCCGGCAGGGAGGCCTATGGCTACACCTTC
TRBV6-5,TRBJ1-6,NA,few,CASSTGTSPRSPLHF,TGTGCCAGCAGTACCGGGACAAGTCCTCGTTCACCCCTCCACTTT
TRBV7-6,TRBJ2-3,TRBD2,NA,CASTKTSGEVDTQYF,TGTGCCAGCACCAAGACTAGCGGGGAGGTAGATACGCAGTATTTT
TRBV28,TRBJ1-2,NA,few,CASSPGAGNYGYTF,TGTGCCAGCAGTCCTGGGGCAGGGAACTATGGCTACACCTTC
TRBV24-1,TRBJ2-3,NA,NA,CATSDFGAGVRGTQYF,TGTGCCACCAGTGATTTTGGGGCAGGGGTGCGAGGTACGCAGTATTTT
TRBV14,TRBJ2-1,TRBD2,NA,CASSQRTSGRTEQFF,TGTGCCAGCAGCCAGAGGACTAGCGGGAGGACTGAGCAGTTCTTC
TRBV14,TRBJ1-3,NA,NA,CASSPGRNQREAIYF,TGTGCCAGCAGCCCGGGACGGAACCAAAGGGAGGCCATATATTTT
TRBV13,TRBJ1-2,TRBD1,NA,CASSLFGQVRHGYTF,TGTGCCAGCAGCTTATTCGGACAGGTCAGGCATGGCTACACCTTC
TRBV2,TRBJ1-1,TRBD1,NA,CASRGVRGYTEAFF,TGTGCCAGCAGAGGGGTCAGGGGGTACACTGAAGCTTTCTTT
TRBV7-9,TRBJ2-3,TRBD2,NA,CASSLPPRLAGRTDTQYF,TGTGCCAGCAGCTTACCCCCTCGGCTAGCGGGCCGCACAGATACGCAGTATTTT
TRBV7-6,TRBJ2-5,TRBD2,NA,CASSAAVAGEYQETQYF,TGTGCCAGCAGCGCTGCGGTAGCGGGGGAGTACCAAGAGACCCAGTACTTC
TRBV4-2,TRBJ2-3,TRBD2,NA,CASSQDGARGALATQYF,TGTGCCAGCAGCCAAGATGGGGCGCGGGGGGCTCTGGCTACGCAGTATTTT
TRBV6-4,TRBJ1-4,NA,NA,CASSELDSLLLRELFF,TGTGCCAGCAGTGAGCTGGACAGCCTTTTGTTGAGGGAACTGTTTTTT
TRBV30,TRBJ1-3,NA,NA,CAWRKDSLSGNTIYF,TGTGCCTGGAGAAAGGACAGCCTCTCTGGAAACACCATATATTTT